Each of the 30 T cell receptor beta chains below was sequenced from the same sample in a study of T cells in Graves' hyperthyroidism and ophthalmopathy. TCR beta CDR3 regions were amplified from RNA. The HTBI primer set was used in a first-round RT-PCR of the TCR CDR3. TCRdb re-analysed the multiplex PCR reads in MiXCR, keeping a single row per CDR3 protein. The sample comprises roughly 570,000 distinct CDR3 sequences, 15% to 18% of which are singletons, and approximately 7% rests with the top ten. Sequencing was performed on blood. The origin of the receptors is a woman in her 30s with Graves' hyperthyroidism.

This clonotype has a count of ten or more. The chain combines TRBV7-2 with TRBJ2-7, with D uncertain. The germline V gene has CDR1 SGHTA and CDR2 FQGNSA. The germline V and J ends were trimmed by 1 base and 3 bases, with 16 bases remaining between them. CDR3 size: 16 residues. The CDR3 loop is CASSLDNVEPHYEQYF. As DNA, the CDR3 is TGTGCCAGCAGCTTAGACAACGTCGAACCCCACTACGAGCAGTACTTC.

This clonotype was seen many times. V gene TRBV27 combines with J gene TRBJ1-5; D uncertain. Germline V gene sequence: CDR1 MNHEY, CDR2 SMNVEV (reference sequence). V lost 6 bases and J 2 bases, leaving 11 bases between the germline ends. This CDR3 spans 14 amino acids. In DNA form, the CDR3 reads TGTGCCAGCAGCCCGGACGGCGGCAATCAGCCCCAGCATTTT. Protein: CASSPDGGNQPQHF.

As for this clonotype: Possible read error: a much larger clone is one base away. The CDR3 nucleotides read TGCGCCAGCAGCCCAGGACAGAGTTACCACAATGAGCAGTTCTTC. This translates into CASSPGQSYHNEQFF. This chain uses TRBV5-1 with TRBJ2-1; tentatively, D is TRBD1 (6 bases). This CDR3 has 15 residues. Germline V gene lookup returns CDR1 SGHRS and CDR2 YFSETQ. V gave up 4 bases and J gave up 5 bases, with 16 bases separating them.

Comments on this clonotype: This may stem from a read error, because a much larger clone lies one nucleotide away. The J gene is TRBJ2-7, the V gene TRBV4-3, with 7 bases matching TRBD1. The CDR3 extends over 15 amino acids. Germline V gene lookup returns CDR1 LGHNA and CDR2 YSLEER. Written as DNA, the CDR3 is TGCGCCAGCAGCCAAGGTCACAGGGGATCATTCGAGCAGTGCTTC. Its protein product is CASSQGHRGSFEQCF.

The sample holds many counts of this clonotype. The rearrangement joins TRBV6-1 to TRBJ2-1; TRBD1 is a possible D gene (5 bases). The germline CDR1 and CDR2 sequences are MNHNS and SASEGT. The CDR3 contains 15 residues. Trimming took 2 bases from V and 4 from J, leaving 12 bases between them. CDR3 sequence (DNA): TGTGCCAGCAGTGAATGGCAGGGCGTGTACAATGAGCAGTTCTTC. The encoded protein is CASSEWQGVYNEQFF.

A few counts support this clonotype. The J gene is TRBJ2-1, the V gene TRBV11-2; 7 bases are a match to TRBD2. J was trimmed by 4 bases and V by 1 base; bases with no gene match: 4. Germline V gene lookup returns CDR1 SGHAT and CDR2 FQNNGV. There are 15 residues in the CDR3. The CDR3 is CASSLAGGVYNEQFF. As DNA, the CDR3 is TGTGCCAGCAGCTTAGCGGGAGGCGTTTACAATGAGCAGTTCTTC.

This clonotype was detected many times. The genes are TRBV7-9 and TRBJ1-1; tentatively, D is TRBD1 (6 bases). The germline V and J ends were trimmed by 3 bases and 6 bases, with 11 bases remaining between them. Germline V CDR1 and CDR2: SEHNR, FQNEAQ (reference sequence). This CDR3 comprises 13 residues. The chain's CDR3 is CASSLPGAAEAFF. The CDR3 nucleotides are TGTGCCAGCAGCTTGCCGGGGGCCGCTGAAGCTTTCTTT. Based on the CDR3 plus reference TRBV7-9 and TRBJ1-1, the full variable domain is DTGVSQNPRHKITKRGQNVTFRCDPISEHNRLYWYRQTLGQGPEFLTYFQNEAQLEKSRLLSDRFSAERPKGSFSTLEIQRTEQGDSAMYLCASSLPGAAEAFFGQGTRLTVV.

Notes on this clonotype: A much larger clone differs from this one at a single base, so this may be a read error. The rearrangement joins TRBV11-2 to TRBJ2-5, with 13 bases matching TRBD2. The J segment lost 1 base and the V segment lost 5 bases, leaving 10 bases of the junction unmatched. The CDR3 is made up of 18 amino acids. CDR1 and CDR2 (germline): SGHAT, FQNNGV. CDR3 sequence: CASSDRTSGRMAQETQYF. The DNA of the CDR3 is TGTGCCAGCAGCGATCGGACTAGCGGGAGAATGGCCCAAGAGACCCAGTACTTC.

Concerning this clonotype itself: A clone one base away is much larger, so this may be a read error. CDR3 sequence reads: CASSLFMRGAYEQYF. For the CDR3, the DNA is TGTGCCAGCAGCTTGTTTATGCGGGGGGCCTACGAGCAGTACTTC. The genes are TRBV5-6 and TRBJ2-7; 8 bases are shared with TRBD2. The CDR3 consists of 15 residues. The V gene end was trimmed by 1 base and the J gene end by 2 bases; junction bases not matched to a gene: 5. Per germline, CDR1 SGHDT and CDR2 YYEEEE.

This clonotype appeared many times. CDR3 DNA sequence: TGTGCCAGCAGCGAGGGAAGAGGGACAGATTGGAACGAGCAGTACTTC. It yields the protein CASSEGRGTDWNEQYF. The V gene is TRBV7-8, the J gene TRBJ2-7, with 7 bases that match TRBD1. V was clipped by 5 bases and J by 5 bases; unmatched bases: 15. CDR3 length: 16 amino acids. Germline V gene lookup returns CDR1 SGHVS and CDR2 FQNEAQ.

This clonotype was observed many times. This chain connects TRBV15 to TRBJ2-7; D could derive from TRBD1 or TRBD2 (7 bases each). This CDR3 spans 15 amino acids. Trimming shortened V by 1 base and J by 2 bases, and 12 bases separated the two germline ends. The germline gives CDR1 LNHNV, CDR2 YYDKDF (reference sequence). CDR3 coding DNA: TGTGCCACCAGCAGAGCCCCAGGGGGGGCCTACGAGCAGTACTTC. It is translated as CATSRAPGGAYEQYF.

This clonotype was counted at least ten times. The gene calls are TRBV7-3 and TRBJ2-2; D possibly corresponds to TRBD2 (5 bases). Germline loops: CDR1 SGHTA, CDR2 FQGTGA. V lost 1 base and J 2 bases, leaving 11 bases between the germline ends. The CDR3 sequence is 16 residues long. The CDR3 region has the DNA TGTGCCAGCAGCTTAAGCCGAGGGTTAAACACCGGGGAGCTGTTTTTT. Amino acids: CASSLSRGLNTGELFF.

J is TRBJ2-7 and V is TRBV5-1; 7 positions agree with TRBD1. Germline V gene lookup returns CDR1 SGHRS and CDR2 YFSETQ. The CDR3 length is 15 residues. After removal of 4 bases from V and 3 bases from J, the junction contained 10 bases not matched to a gene. The CDR3 region has the DNA TGCGCCAGCAGCCCGACCGGGACAGAGATCTACGAGCAGTACTTC. Translation gives CASSPTGTEIYEQYF.

In this sample, this clonotype turned up a few times. The chain is built from TRBV10-3 and TRBJ1-2; tentative D call: TRBD1 (5 bases). V was cut by 2 bases and J by 4 bases, with 8 bases left in between. Germline V lookup: CDR1 ENHRY, CDR2 SYGVKD. This CDR3 has 13 amino acids. CDR3 in amino acids: CAISEGGGYGYTF. CDR3 coding DNA: TGTGCCATCAGTGAGGGGGGTGGCTATGGCTACACCTTC.

At least ten counts were recorded for this clonotype. This chain connects TRBV6-1 to TRBJ2-7; the D call may be TRBD1 or TRBD2 (6 bases each). The CDR3 sequence is 16 residues long. Germline V gives CDR1 MNHNS, CDR2 SASEGT. Trimming pared 7 bases from V and 3 bases from J, leaving 22 bases between. The CDR3 here is CASKTGTPGILYEQYF. The CDR3 DNA sequence: TGTGCCAGCAAAACAGGGACTCCGGGGATACTCTACGAGCAGTACTTC.

This clonotype was observed at least ten times. Sequence at one end of the junction differs from germline and may be a read error. J is TRBJ2-3 and V is TRBV5-1, with D possibly matching TRBD2 (6 bases). The germline gives CDR1 SGHRS, CDR2 YFSETQ. There are 17 residues in the CDR3. This CDR3 reads CASSLEPGGGPTYTQYF. CDR3 DNA: TGCGCCAGCAGCTTGGAGCCTGGGGGAGGCCCCACATATACGCAGTATTTT.

This clonotype came up a few times. Germline and junction disagree at one end, which may indicate a read error. The chain couples TRBV6-5 to TRBJ2-7, with 8 bases aligning to TRBD2. Germline V gives CDR1 MNHEY, CDR2 SVGAGI. The CDR3 contains 14 residues. CDR3 sequence: CASSYIAGTYERYF. The CDR3 coding sequence is TGTGCCAGCAGTTATATAGCGGGGACCTACGAGCGGTACTTC.

The CDR3 is CASTQTAGSYNEQFF. CDR3 bases: TGTGCCAGCACCCAGACAGCCGGCTCCTACAATGAGCAGTTCTTC. The V and J genes are TRBV6-2 or TRBV6-3 and TRBJ2-1; maybe TRBD1 (5 bases). The CDR3 consists of 15 residues. Between the trimmed V and J ends, which lost 7 bases and 0 bases, there was a span of 13 bases. Germline CDR1 reads MNHEY; CDR2 reads SVGEGT.

Only a few counts were recorded for this clonotype. The J gene is TRBJ1-2, the V gene TRBV28, with D uncertain. The germline V gene has CDR1 MDHEN and CDR2 SYDVKM. V lost 8 bases and J 2 bases, leaving 9 bases between the germline ends. The CDR3 extends over 12 amino acids. CDR3 bases: TGTGCCAGCCAGATGGGGAACTATGGCTACACCTTC. Its protein product is CASQMGNYGYTF.

This clonotype was counted at least ten times. The V gene is TRBV7-9, the J gene TRBJ1-4; D gene ambiguous. The V end was cut by 11 bases, the J end by 2 bases, with 18 bases between. The CDR3 has 15 amino acids. Germline values: CDR1 SEHNR, CDR2 FQNEAQ (reference sequence). This CDR3 reads CASRGSLSTNEKLFF. The CDR3 DNA follows: TGTGCCTCAAGAGGCTCCCTGAGCACTAATGAAAAACTGTTTTTT.

This chain connects TRBV27 to TRBJ1-2; D uncertain. The CDR3 contains 14 residues. In germline, CDR1 is MNHEY, CDR2 SMNVEV (reference sequence). V lost 5 bases, J lost 9 bases, and 19 bases lay in between. The DNA of the CDR3 is TGTGCCAGCAGTGTTGGTCGGCAGTATGGGAGCTACACCTTC. Translated: CASSVGRQYGSYTF.

This clonotype was found a few times. The chain links TRBV28 to TRBJ2-4, with D tentatively TRBD2 (6 bases). The CDR3 contains 16 residues. Germline V gene sequence: CDR1 MDHEN, CDR2 SYDVKM. The V end was cut by 5 bases, the J end by 2 bases, with 16 bases between. The CDR3 sequence is CASSPERLVPKNIQYF. The CDR3 region has the DNA TGTGCCAGCAGTCCCGAGAGACTAGTTCCCAAAAACATTCAGTACTTC.

This clonotype was counted a few times. V usage is TRBV5-1 and J usage is TRBJ2-1, with D perhaps matching TRBD2 (6 bases). The CDR3 consists of 17 residues. From germline, CDR1 is SGHRS and CDR2 YFSETQ. V was pared by 2 bases and J by 0 bases, with 15 bases between. CDR3 sequence (DNA): TGCGCCAGCAGCTTTAGGAGTCCCGGGAGCTCCTACAATGAGCAGTTCTTC. Protein product: CASSFRSPGSSYNEQFF.

This clonotype was found a few times. V gene TRBV19 combines with J gene TRBJ1-6; unclear D gene. Trimming left V 3 bases short and J 9 bases short, with 6 bases between. This CDR3 comprises 12 residues. Germline V lookup: CDR1 LNHDA, CDR2 SQIVND (reference sequence). The CDR3 loop is CASSIGTSPLHF. The CDR3 bases are TGTGCCAGTAGTATCGGCACTTCACCCCTCCACTTT.

The genes are TRBV20-1 and TRBJ2-5, with D maybe TRBD1 (5 bases). Germline V gene sequence: CDR1 DFQATT, CDR2 SNEGSKA (reference sequence). The CDR3 sequence is 12 residues long. V was trimmed by 6 bases and J by 5 bases, leaving 13 bases between them. DNA of the CDR3: TGCAGTGCCCACCCAGGGTACGAGACCCAGTACTTC. It codes for CSAHPGYETQYF.

The chain combines TRBV16 with TRBJ2-3; D call uncertain. CDR1 KGHSY and CDR2 FQNENV come from the germline V gene. CDR3 length equals 12 residues. V gave up 10 bases and J gave up 7 bases, with 15 bases separating them. The CDR3 is CATSSPEHTQYF. DNA of the CDR3: TGTGCCACCTCGTCGCCGGAGCATACGCAGTATTTT.

The J gene is TRBJ1-4, the V gene TRBV29-1; D unresolved. From germline, CDR1 is SQVTM and CDR2 ANQGSEA. The CDR3 loop spans 15 amino acids. Between the trimmed V and J ends, which lost 2 bases and 7 bases, there was a span of 17 bases. Here the CDR3 reads CSVESPVVGSEKLFF. The CDR3 coding sequence is TGCAGCGTTGAATCCCCAGTAGTTGGGAGTGAAAAACTGTTTTTT. Looking up the rest from reference TRBV29-1 and TRBJ1-4 gives the full variable domain: SAVISQKPSRDICQRGTSLTIQCQVDSQVTMMFWYRQQPGQSLTLIATANQGSEATYESGFVIDKFPISRPNLTFSTLTVSNMSPEDSSIYLCSVESPVVGSEKLFFGSGTQLSVL.

Concerning this clonotype: The junction does not match germline at one end; this may be a read error. The chain recombines TRBV2 with TRBJ1-6, with D unresolved. Germline assignment: CDR1 SNHLY and CDR2 FYNNEI. The CDR3 contains 12 residues. The CDR3 nucleotides read TGTGCCAGCATTGAAACCCCCAGCCGCCTCCACTTT. It specifies CASIETPSRLHF.

This clonotype was seen at least ten times. The chain employs TRBV7-3 and TRBJ2-3; D may be TRBD1 (7 bases). Trimming left V 3 bases short and J 5 bases short, with 9 bases between. Germline loops: CDR1 SGHTA, CDR2 FQGTGA. This CDR3 spans 13 amino acids. The CDR3 spells CASSFQGGDTQYF. The DNA of the CDR3 is TGTGCCAGCAGCTTCCAGGGGGGAGATACGCAGTATTTT. The whole variable domain, remainder taken from reference TRBV7-3 and TRBJ2-3, is GAGVSQTPSNKVTEKGKYVELRCDPISGHTALYWYRQSLGQGPEFLIYFQGTGAADDSGLPNDRFFAVRPEGSVSTLKIQRTERGDSAVYLCASSFQGGDTQYFGPGTRLTVL.

In its sample, this clonotype was seen many times. This chain uses TRBV28 with TRBJ2-7, with a tentative D call TRBD1 (5 bases). The ends were cut back, 6 bases at V and 1 base at J, with 19 bases in the middle. The CDR3 runs to 16 residues. The germline gives CDR1 MDHEN, CDR2 SYDVKM. CDR3 bases: TGTGCCAGCAGCCCCTTCTTAGACAGCAATTCCTACGAGCAGTACTTC. Its protein product is CASSPFLDSNSYEQYF.